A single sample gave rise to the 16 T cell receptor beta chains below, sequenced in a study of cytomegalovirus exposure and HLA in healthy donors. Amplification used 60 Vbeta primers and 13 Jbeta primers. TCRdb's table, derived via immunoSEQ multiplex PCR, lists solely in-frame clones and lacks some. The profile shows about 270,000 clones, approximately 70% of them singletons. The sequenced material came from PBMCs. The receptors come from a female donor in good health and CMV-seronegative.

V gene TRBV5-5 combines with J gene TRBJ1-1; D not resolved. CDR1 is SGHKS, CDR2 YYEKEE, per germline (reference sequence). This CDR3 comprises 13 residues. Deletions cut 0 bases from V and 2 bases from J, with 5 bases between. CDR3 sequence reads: CASSLVSNTEAFF. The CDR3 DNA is TGTGCCAGCAGCTTGGTTAGTAACACTGAAGCTTTCTTT. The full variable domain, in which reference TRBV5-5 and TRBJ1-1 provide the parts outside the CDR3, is DAGVTQSPTHLIKTRGQQVTLRCSPISGHKSVSWYQQVLGQGPQFIFQYYEKEERGRGNFPDRFSARQFPNYSSELNVNALLLGDSALYLCASSLVSNTEAFFGQGTRLTVV.

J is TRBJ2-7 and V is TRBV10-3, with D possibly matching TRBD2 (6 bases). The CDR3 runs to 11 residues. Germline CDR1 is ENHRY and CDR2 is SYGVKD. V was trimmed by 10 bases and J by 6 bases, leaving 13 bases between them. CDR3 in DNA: TGTGCCACAACGGGACTTTTCGAGCAGTACTTC. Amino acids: CATTGLFEQYF.

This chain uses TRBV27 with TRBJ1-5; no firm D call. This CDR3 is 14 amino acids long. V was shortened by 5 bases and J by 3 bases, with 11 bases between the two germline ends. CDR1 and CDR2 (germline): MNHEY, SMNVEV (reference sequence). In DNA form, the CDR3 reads TGTGCCAGCAGTCCCGGACTGACCAATCAGCCCCAGCATTTT. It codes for CASSPGLTNQPQHF.

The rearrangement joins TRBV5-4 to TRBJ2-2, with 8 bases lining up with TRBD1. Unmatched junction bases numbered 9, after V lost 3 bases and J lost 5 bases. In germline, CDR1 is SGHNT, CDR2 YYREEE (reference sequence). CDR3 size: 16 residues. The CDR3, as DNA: TGTGCCAGCAGCTCCCCCCCAGGGGGCGCGACCGGGGAGCTGTTTTTT. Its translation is CASSSPPGGATGELFF.

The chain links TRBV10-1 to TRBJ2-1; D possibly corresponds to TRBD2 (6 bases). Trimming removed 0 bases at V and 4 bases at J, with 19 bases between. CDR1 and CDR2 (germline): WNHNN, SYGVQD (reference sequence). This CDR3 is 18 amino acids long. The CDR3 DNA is TGCGCCAGCAGTGAGTCTCGTGCTCTCGGAGGGATGTACAATGAGCAGTTCTTC. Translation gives CASSESRALGGMYNEQFF.

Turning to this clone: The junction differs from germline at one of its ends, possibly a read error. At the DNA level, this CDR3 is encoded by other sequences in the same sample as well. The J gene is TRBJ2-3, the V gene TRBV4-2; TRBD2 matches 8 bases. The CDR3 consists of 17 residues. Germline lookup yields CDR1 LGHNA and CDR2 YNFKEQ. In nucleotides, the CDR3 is TGTGCCAGCAGCCATAATGGACTAGCAGCTAGCACGGATACGCAGTATTTT. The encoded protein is CASSHNGLAASTDTQYF.

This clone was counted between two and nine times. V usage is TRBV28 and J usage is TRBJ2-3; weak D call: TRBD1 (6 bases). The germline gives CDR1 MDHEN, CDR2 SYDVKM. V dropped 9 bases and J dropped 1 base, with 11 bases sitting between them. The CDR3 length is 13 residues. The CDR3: CASQRQGTDTQYF. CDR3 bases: TGTGCCAGTCAGCGACAGGGCACAGATACGCAGTATTTT.

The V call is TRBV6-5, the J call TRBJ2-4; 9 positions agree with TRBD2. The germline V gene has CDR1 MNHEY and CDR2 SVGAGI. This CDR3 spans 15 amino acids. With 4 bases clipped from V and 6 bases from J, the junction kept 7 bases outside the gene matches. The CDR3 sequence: CASSLGGRAANIQYF. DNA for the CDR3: TGTGCCAGCAGTTTAGGCGGGAGGGCCGCAAACATTCAGTACTTC.

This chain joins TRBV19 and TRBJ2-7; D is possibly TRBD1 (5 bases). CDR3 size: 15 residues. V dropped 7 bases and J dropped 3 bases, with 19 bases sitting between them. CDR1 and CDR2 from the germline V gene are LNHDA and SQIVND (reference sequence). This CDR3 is CASILPRGLNYEQYF. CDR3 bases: TGTGCCAGTATCCTCCCAAGGGGATTGAACTACGAGCAGTACTTC. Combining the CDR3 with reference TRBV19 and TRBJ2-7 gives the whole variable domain DGGITQSPKYLFRKEGQNVTLSCEQNLNHDAMYWYRQDPGQGLRLIYYSQIVNDFQKGDIAEGYSVSREKKESFPLTVTSAQKNPTAFYLCASILPRGLNYEQYFGPGTRLTVT.

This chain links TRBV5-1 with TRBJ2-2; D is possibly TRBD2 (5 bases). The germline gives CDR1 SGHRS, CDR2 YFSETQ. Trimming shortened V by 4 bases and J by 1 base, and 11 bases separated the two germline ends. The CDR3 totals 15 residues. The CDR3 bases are TGCGCCAGCAGCCTAGTCGGGAAGAACACCGGGGAGCTGTTTTTT. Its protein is CASSLVGKNTGELFF.

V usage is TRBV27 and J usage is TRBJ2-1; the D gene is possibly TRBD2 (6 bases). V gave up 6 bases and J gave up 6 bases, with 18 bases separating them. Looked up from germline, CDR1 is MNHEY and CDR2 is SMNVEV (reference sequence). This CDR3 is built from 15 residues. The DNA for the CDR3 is TGTGCCAGCAGCCGGAGGCGGGAAGGCCGCAATGAGCAGTTCTTC. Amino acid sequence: CASSRRREGRNEQFF.

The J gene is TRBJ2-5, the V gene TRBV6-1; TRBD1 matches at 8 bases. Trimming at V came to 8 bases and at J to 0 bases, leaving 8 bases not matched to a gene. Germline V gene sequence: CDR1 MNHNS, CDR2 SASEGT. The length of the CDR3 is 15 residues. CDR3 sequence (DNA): TGTGCCAGCGAGGAAGACAGGGGCCACCAAGAGACCCAGTACTTC. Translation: CASEEDRGHQETQYF.

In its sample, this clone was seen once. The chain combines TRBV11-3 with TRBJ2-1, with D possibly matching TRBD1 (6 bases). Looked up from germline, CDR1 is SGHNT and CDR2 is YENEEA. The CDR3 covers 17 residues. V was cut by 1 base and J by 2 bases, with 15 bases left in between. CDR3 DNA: TGTGCCAGCAGCTTAGCAGGGGCCCTAGGGCCCTACAATGAGCAGTTCTTC. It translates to CASSLAGALGPYNEQFF.

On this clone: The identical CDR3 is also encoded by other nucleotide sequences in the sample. Here the CDR3 reads CASSVDRNNEQFF. In DNA, the CDR3 is TGTGCCAGCAGCGTCGACAGGAACAATGAGCAGTTCTTC. The rearrangement joins TRBV5-4 to TRBJ2-1; the D gene is possibly TRBD1 (6 bases). CDR1 is SGHNT, CDR2 YYREEE, per germline (reference sequence). The CDR3 extends over 13 amino acids. Trimming took 4 bases from V and 5 from J, leaving 10 bases between them.

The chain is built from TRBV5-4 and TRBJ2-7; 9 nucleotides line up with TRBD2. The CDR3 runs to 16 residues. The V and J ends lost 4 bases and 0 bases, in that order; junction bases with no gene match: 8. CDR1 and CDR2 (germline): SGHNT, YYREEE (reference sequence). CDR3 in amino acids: CASSPDSSGSSYEQYF. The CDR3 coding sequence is TGTGCCAGCAGCCCTGACAGTAGCGGGAGCTCCTACGAGCAGTACTTC. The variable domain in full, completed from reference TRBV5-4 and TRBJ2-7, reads ETGVTQSPTHLIKTRGQQVTLRCSSQSGHNTVSWYQQALGQGPQFIFQYYREEENGRGNFPPRFSGLQFPNYSSELNVNALELDDSALYLCASSPDSSGSSYEQYFGPGTRLTVT.

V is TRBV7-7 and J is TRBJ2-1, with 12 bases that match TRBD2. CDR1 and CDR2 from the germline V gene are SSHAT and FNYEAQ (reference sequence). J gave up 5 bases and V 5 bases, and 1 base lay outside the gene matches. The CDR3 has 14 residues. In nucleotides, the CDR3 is TGTGCCAGCAGCCCTAGCGGGAGGGACAATGAGCAGTTCTTC. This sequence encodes CASSPSGRDNEQFF.